The rows below give T cell receptor beta chains drawn from one sample of a study of PD-1 blockade in mismatch repair-deficient tumors. The method was immunoSEQ multiplex PCR; TCRdb's version includes in-frame clones alone and lacks a portion of them. The table includes about 110,000 clones, 60% to 85% detected once. The input for sequencing was peripheral blood, taken 60 weeks after starting pembrolizumab. Receptors originate from an adult with mismatch repair-deficient cancer. CDR3s include the opening cysteine and the closing phenylalanine or tryptophan. Size values are once, few and many counts, or a class for expanded clones, and some rows have none.

size	V	J	CDR3
NA	TRBV14	TRBJ2-7	CASSQDRRKEQYF
few	TRBV19	TRBJ1-3	CASSPGQPGNTIYF
NA	TRBV10-3	TRBJ1-1	CAIIREGTEAFF
NA	TRBV29-1	TRBJ2-1	CSVNPAGGPYNEQFF
NA	TRBV19	TRBJ1-2	CASSITGIYGYTF
NA	TRBV7-2	TRBJ2-1	CASSLYGSHNYNEQFF
many	TRBV19	TRBJ2-1	CASSIAPSSYNEQFF
few	TRBV6-6	TRBJ2-1	CASSYGGGPLNEQFF
NA	TRBV7-9	TRBJ2-6	CASSLGTGLGANVLTF
NA	TRBV18	TRBJ1-1	CASSLAPNSGNTEAFF
NA	TRBV19	TRBJ2-7	CASSILAGGRYEQYF
NA	TRBV6-5	TRBJ2-7	CASSLPPEQDFEQYF
NA	TRBV4-2	TRBJ1-1	CASSQEGGKNTEAFF
once	TRBV5-1	TRBJ1-3	CASSSGSGNTIYF
NA	TRBV5-5	TRBJ2-1	CASSRDYPYNEQFF
NA	TRBV6-1	TRBJ1-1	CASSRSRNTEAFF
NA	TRBV27	TRBJ1-3	CASSPLRHSGNTIYF
NA	TRBV9	TRBJ2-2	CASTPGGRAAGELFF